These 13 T cell receptor beta chains originate from one sample sequenced in a study of cytomegalovirus exposure and HLA in healthy donors. Primers included in the PCR were 60 Vbeta and 13 Jbeta primers. Assay used: immunoSEQ multiplex PCR; TCRdb lists only in-frame clones, some missing. The sample includes around 100,000 clones, roughly 79% seen only once; the top ten take roughly 4%. Sequences were obtained from PBMCs. Every receptor here comes from a man between 45 and 60 years old in good health and CMV-seropositive.

The rearrangement links TRBV6-1 to TRBJ1-5; D might be TRBD1 (6 bases). The V end was cut by 2 bases, the J end by 7 bases, with 12 bases between. Germline assignment: CDR1 MNHNS and CDR2 SASEGT. CDR3 length: 14 residues. Here the CDR3 DNA reads TGTGCCAGCAGTGAAATACAGGGCCAGCAGCCCCAGCATTTT. This codes for CASSEIQGQQPQHF.

The chain has TRBV5-5 and TRBJ2-7; the D gene is possibly TRBD1 (6 bases). Germline CDR1 is SGHKS and CDR2 is YYEKEE (reference sequence). V shed 2 bases and J shed 2 bases, with 11 bases lying between them. The CDR3 loop spans 14 amino acids. In nucleotides, the CDR3 is TGTGCCAGCAGCTTAACAGGGCATACCTACGAGCAGTACTTC. Its protein product is CASSLTGHTYEQYF. Combining the CDR3 with reference TRBV5-5 and TRBJ2-7 gives the whole variable domain DAGVTQSPTHLIKTRGQQVTLRCSPISGHKSVSWYQQVLGQGPQFIFQYYEKEERGRGNFPDRFSARQFPNYSSELNVNALLLGDSALYLCASSLTGHTYEQYFGPGTRLTVT.

This sequence joins TRBV27 and TRBJ1-2, with 8 bases identical to TRBD1. V trimming: 4 bases; J trimming: 6 bases; junction bases outside the gene matches: 10. The germline CDR1 and CDR2 sequences are MNHEY and SMNVEV (reference sequence). CDR3 length equals 15 residues. Written as DNA, the CDR3 is TGTGCCAGCAGTTCCCCGATGACAGGGGCACATGGCTACACCTTC. It encodes CASSSPMTGAHGYTF.

The rearrangement uses TRBV5-1 and TRBJ2-6, with a weak D call TRBD1 (7 bases). This CDR3 has 17 residues. V dropped 4 bases and J dropped 1 base, with 15 bases sitting between them. The germline gives CDR1 SGHRS, CDR2 YFSETQ. The CDR3 DNA reads TGCGCCAGCAGCGCGGGACAGCTTTCATCTGGGGCCAACGTCCTGACTTTC. It is translated as CASSAGQLSSGANVLTF.

The rearrangement uses TRBV6-1 and TRBJ1-5, with D possibly matching TRBD1 (5 bases). The length of the CDR3 is 15 residues. Trimming shortened V by 6 bases and J by 5 bases, and 17 bases separated the two germline ends. The germline gives CDR1 MNHNS, CDR2 SASEGT. In DNA, the CDR3 is TGTGCCAGCAGGGTCCGCCGCGGGACCGATCAGCCCCAGCATTTT. This gives the protein CASRVRRGTDQPQHF.

Only a few counts were recorded for this clone. The chain couples TRBV27 to TRBJ2-2; 8 bases agree with TRBD1. CDR3 length: 16 amino acids. After removal of 3 bases from V and 7 bases from J, the junction contained 10 bases not matched to a gene. Germline values: CDR1 MNHEY, CDR2 SMNVEV (reference sequence). The CDR3 DNA reads as TGTGCCAGCAGTTTTAAGACAGGGGTATTGGGCGGGGAGCTGTTTTTT. Protein: CASSFKTGVLGGELFF.

The chain couples TRBV5-1 to TRBJ2-1; 7 positions agree with TRBD2. CDR3 size: 16 residues. The trim removed 0 bases at V and 5 bases at J, leaving 8 bases unmatched. Germline CDR1 SGHRS, CDR2 YFSETQ. The CDR3 DNA sequence: TGCGCCAGCAGCTTGGTCGGGGGAGGGCCCCACAATGAGCAGTTCTTC. Its protein is CASSLVGGGPHNEQFF.

The V call is TRBV7-3, the J call TRBJ2-3, with 9 bases lining up with TRBD1. This CDR3 comprises 15 residues. The germline V gene has CDR1 SGHTA and CDR2 FQGTGA. J lost 8 bases, V lost 1 base, and 7 bases had no gene match. This chain's CDR3 is CASSLMGTGSGTQYF. DNA for the CDR3: TGTGCCAGCAGCTTAATGGGGACAGGGAGTGGTACGCAGTATTTT.

The rearrangement links TRBV7-8 to TRBJ2-1; 9 bases agree with TRBD2. The CDR3 spans 16 residues. Per germline, CDR1 SGHVS and CDR2 FQNEAQ. V lost 7 bases to trimming and J lost 8 bases; unmatched junction nucleotides: 15. DNA for the CDR3: TGTGCCAGCACCCTTAGCGGGGGCGGGAGTGGCCATGAGCAGTTCTTC. Translated: CASTLSGGGSGHEQFF. Based on the CDR3 plus reference TRBV7-8 and TRBJ2-1, the full variable domain is GAGVSQSPRYKVAKRGQDVALRCDPISGHVSLFWYQQALGQGPEFLTYFQNEAQLDKSGLPSDRFFAERPEGSVSTLKIQRTQQEDSAVYLCASTLSGGGSGHEQFFGPGTRLTVL.

This clone was seen only once. The CDR3 protein is CASSLGGQILHEQFF. CDR3 bases: TGTGCCAGCAGTCTCGGTGGTCAAATCTTGCATGAGCAGTTCTTC. The chain carries TRBV28 and TRBJ2-1; D is unresolved. V shed 5 bases and J shed 8 bases, with 19 bases lying between them. The CDR3 extends over 15 amino acids. Germline values: CDR1 MDHEN, CDR2 SYDVKM.

The chain recombines TRBV4-2 with TRBJ1-1; maybe TRBD1 (5 bases). Trimming left V 4 bases short and J 0 bases short, with 9 bases between. Germline V lookup: CDR1 LGHNA, CDR2 YNFKEQ. The CDR3 consists of 14 residues. In DNA form, the CDR3 reads TGTGCCAGCAGCCCGACAGATATGAACACTGAAGCTTTCTTT. It encodes CASSPTDMNTEAFF.

This chain joins TRBV7-8 and TRBJ2-7; 8 nucleotides match TRBD1. V lost 1 base to trimming and J lost 5 bases; unmatched junction nucleotides: 4. This CDR3 comprises 14 residues. From germline, CDR1 is SGHVS and CDR2 FQNEAQ. CDR3 nucleotides: TGTGCCAGCAGCTTAGGACAGGGGTATGACGAGCAGTACTTC. Protein: CASSLGQGYDEQYF. Full variable domain (remainder filled in from reference TRBV7-8 and TRBJ2-7): GAGVSQSPRYKVAKRGQDVALRCDPISGHVSLFWYQQALGQGPEFLTYFQNEAQLDKSGLPSDRFFAERPEGSVSTLKIQRTQQEDSAVYLCASSLGQGYDEQYFGPGTRLTVT.

Remarks on this clone: The sample has other DNA sequences that encode this CDR3 too. This chain joins TRBV27 and TRBJ2-7; the match to TRBD1 covers 7 bases. V shed 5 bases and J 4 bases; nucleotides not matched to a gene: 5. The CDR3 is 13 residues long. Germline CDR1 reads MNHEY; CDR2 reads SMNVEV (reference sequence). The CDR3 coding sequence is TGTGCCAGCAGTCTGACAGGGTCGTACGAGCAGTACTTC. As protein: CASSLTGSYEQYF.